This is a list of T cell receptor beta chains from one sample in a study of beta chain features in type 1 diabetes. Only in-frame clones appear in the TCRdb table, and some are missing; sequencing was by immunoSEQ multiplex PCR. The sample holds some 170,000 clones, almost 65% seen once. The sequencing sample was made of naive CD4+ T cells from blood. These receptor sequences come from a young man with type 1 diabetes. Each CDR3 is given with its conserved first and last residue.

V gene	J gene	CDR3 protein
TRBV5-1	TRBJ2-5	CASSTRTSGLQETQYF
TRBV14	TRBJ2-1	CASSGPLLAGENEQFF
TRBV4-1	TRBJ2-1	CASSQGPFRTSVNEQFF
TRBV9	TRBJ2-7	CASSVGVNSYEQYF
TRBV29-1	TRBJ2-3	CSVPALGVTDTQYF
TRBV7-2	TRBJ1-6	CASSSRGPNEDVSPLHF
TRBV5-1	TRBJ2-1	CASSLGTSGLEQFF
TRBV4-3	TRBJ1-1	CASSQTAGNTEAFF
TRBV7-9	TRBJ2-7	CASSFRQTYEQYF
TRBV7-9	TRBJ2-1	CASSLASTSGGFNEQFF
TRBV11-2	TRBJ2-4	CASSVTGTVIAKNIQYF
TRBV30	TRBJ1-6	CAWRHPNSPLHF
TRBV9	TRBJ1-1	CASSVVASGTEAFF
TRBV7-2	TRBJ2-5	CASSLSRDNQETQYF
TRBV28	TRBJ2-1	CASSFLQGLRSYNEQFF
TRBV29-1	TRBJ2-5	CSVISSGAQETQYF
TRBV4-3	TRBJ2-5	CASSQDTGGTQYF
TRBV7-2	TRBJ2-3	CATDGLAGIEGTQYF
TRBV29-1	TRBJ2-5	CSVQRGSQETQYF
TRBV29-1	TRBJ1-1	CSVTRQGRTEAFF
TRBV9	TRBJ2-5	CASGGMETQYF
TRBV10-3	TRBJ2-5	CATRDRVQETQYF
TRBV29-1	TRBJ1-1	CSVDTGVEAFF
TRBV29-1	TRBJ1-1	CSTQTDVITEAFF
TRBV25-1	TRBJ2-7	CASSEFLGGTYEQYF
TRBV29-1	TRBJ2-1	CSIVVYNEQFF
TRBV7-6	TRBJ2-7	CASSSGTTRGDEQYF
TRBV29-1	TRBJ2-7	CSVVPGQGMREQYF
TRBV30	TRBJ2-5	CAWDLTGKETQYF
TRBV29-1	TRBJ1-1	CSVEETANTEAFF